A single sample gave rise to the 5 T cell receptor beta chains below, sequenced in a study of blood T cell repertoires in COVID-19. This table comes from immunoSEQ multiplex PCR, and its TCRdb copy is limited to in-frame clones, with some not included. The table has under 250,000 clones, 70% to 90% seen once. Sequences were obtained from peripheral blood. The source is a man in his fifties or sixties who had recovered from COVID-19.

Comments on this clone: One junction end does not reproduce the germline sequence, and a read error may be involved. The rearrangement links TRBV2 to TRBJ1-1; TRBD1 might be the D (6 bases). This CDR3 spans 14 amino acids. The germline V gene encodes CDR1 SNHLY and CDR2 FYNNEI. This CDR3 is CLRTARRLNTEAFF. The CDR3 DNA is TGCCTGAGGACAGCTCGCCGCCTGAACACTGAAGCTTTCTTT.

The genes are TRBV21-1 and TRBJ2-7; the table assigns TRBD2, which was not confirmed against the DNA. TRBV21-1 is assigned pseudogene status. CDR3 length: 17 amino acids. CDR3 in DNA: TGTGCCAGCAGCCCCCTGGGACTAGCGGAGCGTTTCTACGAGCAGTACTTC. This codes for CASSPLGLAERFYEQYF.

This clone was found a few times. The chain combines TRBV30 with TRBJ1-4, with D possibly being TRBD1 (5 bases). The V gene's germline CDR1 is GTSNPN and CDR2 SVGIG (reference sequence). The CDR3 length is 17 residues. Trimming cost V 0 bases and J 2 bases, with 16 bases left between them. The CDR3, as DNA: TGTGCCTGGAGTGTACCGGGTGCAGGGCGGACTAATGAAAAACTGTTTTTT. This sequence encodes CAWSVPGAGRTNEKLFF.

This chain joins TRBV5-5 and TRBJ2-1; 9 bases fit TRBD2. V lost 4 bases to trimming and J lost 5 bases; unmatched junction nucleotides: 13. Per the germline V gene, CDR1 is SGHKS and CDR2 is YYEKEE (reference sequence). The CDR3 length is 17 residues. CDR3 protein: CASSIGTSFYTNNEQFF. DNA of the CDR3: TGTGCCAGCAGCATAGGGACTAGCTTTTACACCAACAATGAGCAGTTCTTC. The full variable domain, in which reference TRBV5-5 and TRBJ2-1 provide the parts outside the CDR3, is DAGVTQSPTHLIKTRGQQVTLRCSPISGHKSVSWYQQVLGQGPQFIFQYYEKEERGRGNFPDRFSARQFPNYSSELNVNALLLGDSALYLCASSIGTSFYTNNEQFFGPGTRLTVL.

This clone was seen only a few times. The same CDR3 arises from other DNA sequences in this sample as well. This rearrangement joins TRBV5-1 to TRBJ1-2; D ambiguous. The V gene's germline CDR1 is SGHRS and CDR2 YFSETQ. The V and J ends lost 0 bases and 2 bases respectively, with 5 bases between them. This CDR3 is built from 13 residues. As DNA, the CDR3 is TGCGCCAGCAGCTTGGGGCAGAACTATGGCTACACCTTC. Its translation is CASSLGQNYGYTF.